What follows are 4 T cell receptor beta chains derived from one specimen sequenced in a study of cytomegalovirus exposure and HLA in healthy donors. Both 60 Vbeta primers and 13 Jbeta primers went into the PCR. TCRdb's table, derived via immunoSEQ multiplex PCR, lists solely in-frame clones and lacks some. The table shows around 76,000 clones, with around 70% occurring only once. Sample: PBMCs. These receptors all come from a woman aged 40 to 55 in good health and CMV-seropositive.

CDR3: CASSFRRTYEQYF. The DNA for the CDR3 is TGTGCCAGTAGTTTCAGGAGGACCTACGAGCAGTACTTC. The V and J genes are TRBV19 and TRBJ2-7, with D maybe TRBD2 (5 bases). Germline CDR1 reads LNHDA; CDR2 reads SQIVND (reference sequence). The CDR3 runs 13 residues. V lost 5 bases and J 2 bases, leaving 10 bases between the germline ends.

This chain links TRBV11-2 with TRBJ2-7; 7 bases are a match to TRBD2. Germline V lookup: CDR1 SGHAT, CDR2 FQNNGV. With 0 bases clipped from V and 6 bases from J, the junction kept 8 bases outside the gene matches. This CDR3 comprises 15 residues. DNA of the CDR3: TGTGCCAGCAGCTTAGAAAGCGGGGCGACGAGCGAGCAGTACTTC. This codes for CASSLESGATSEQYF.

V is TRBV7-9 and J is TRBJ1-2, with D possibly being TRBD1 (6 bases). CDR1 and CDR2 (germline): SEHNR, FQNEAQ (reference sequence). V shed 1 base and J shed 5 bases, with 17 bases lying between them. The CDR3 covers 16 residues. CDR3 sequence (DNA): TGTGCCAGCAGCTTAGTCACCGGGACACTGAAATATGGCTACACCTTC. It yields the protein CASSLVTGTLKYGYTF.

For this clone: Different DNA sequences within this sample yield the same CDR3. V gene TRBV4-3 combines with J gene TRBJ1-1; tentatively, D is TRBD1 (6 bases). The CDR3 is 14 amino acids. Between the trimmed V and J ends, which lost 3 bases and 0 bases, there was a span of 8 bases. Germline V gene sequence: CDR1 LGHNA, CDR2 YSLEER. CDR3 nucleotides: TGCGCCAGCAGCCACGGACAGCTGAACACTGAAGCTTTCTTT. This codes for CASSHGQLNTEAFF.